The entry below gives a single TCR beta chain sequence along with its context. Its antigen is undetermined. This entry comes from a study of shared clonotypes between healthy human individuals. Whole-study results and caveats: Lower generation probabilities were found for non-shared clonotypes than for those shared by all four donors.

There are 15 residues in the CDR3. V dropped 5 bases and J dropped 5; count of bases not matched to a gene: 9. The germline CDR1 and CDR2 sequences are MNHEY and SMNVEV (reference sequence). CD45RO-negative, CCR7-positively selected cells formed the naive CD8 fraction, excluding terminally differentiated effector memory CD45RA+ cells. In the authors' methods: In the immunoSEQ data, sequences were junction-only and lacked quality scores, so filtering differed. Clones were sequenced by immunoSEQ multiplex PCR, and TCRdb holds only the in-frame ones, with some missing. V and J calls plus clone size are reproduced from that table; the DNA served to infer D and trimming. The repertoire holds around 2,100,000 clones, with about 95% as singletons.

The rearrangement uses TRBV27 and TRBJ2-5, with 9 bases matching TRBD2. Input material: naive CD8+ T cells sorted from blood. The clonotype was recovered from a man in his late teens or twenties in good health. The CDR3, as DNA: TGTGCCAGCAGTGGCCCTGCTAGCGGGATTGAGACCCAGTACTTC. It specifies CASSGPASGIETQYF.